The 30 T cell receptor beta chains reported below all come from one sample, sequenced in a study of Graves' ophthalmopathy and Graves' hyperthyroidism. RNA transcripts were the source from which TCR beta CDR3 regions were amplified. After a first-round RT-PCR with HTBI primers, a second-round multiplex PCR was run. TCRdb ran MiXCR on the multiplex PCR reads and lists one entry per CDR3 protein. Of over a million distinct CDR3 sequences listed, 35% to 40% were seen once; the top ten hold around 10%. Source material: peripheral blood or thyroid tissue (not recorded which). The source of these receptors is an adult man with Graves' hyperthyroidism.

This clonotype was counted at least ten times. The chain has TRBV11-2 and TRBJ2-5, with D perhaps matching TRBD1 (6 bases). The germline gives CDR1 SGHAT, CDR2 FQNNGV. CDR3 length: 15 amino acids. V lost 4 bases and J lost 3, with 15 bases in between. CDR3 coding DNA: TGTGCCAGCAGCTCAGTGACAGGAGGAAAAGAGACCCAGTACTTC. This translates into CASSSVTGGKETQYF.

On this clonotype: One junction end disagrees with the germline gene, perhaps due to a read error. The chain recombines TRBV24-1 with TRBJ1-4, with D unclear. The germline V gene has CDR1 KGHDR and CDR2 SFDVKD. The CDR3 runs to 14 residues. CDR3 DNA: TGTGCCAGCAGTTTGGATCTGAATAATGAAAAACTGTTTTTT. Translating gives CASSLDLNNEKLFF.

This clonotype was counted at least ten times. This sequence joins TRBV29-1 and TRBJ2-7, with D possibly TRBD2 on 7 matching bases. V dropped 6 bases and J dropped 3 bases, with 12 bases sitting between them. Germline loops: CDR1 SQVTM, CDR2 ANQGSEA. The CDR3 is 12 residues long. CDR3 sequence: CSVGEGGYEQYF. CDR3 DNA: TGCAGCGTCGGGGAGGGGGGCTACGAGCAGTACTTC.

The chain links TRBV20-1 to TRBJ2-5, with 7 bases aligning to TRBD2. The CDR3 totals 19 residues. V shed 5 bases, J shed 4 bases, and the junction held 25 bases outside the gene matches. Germline V gives CDR1 DFQATT, CDR2 SNEGSKA (reference sequence). The CDR3 DNA reads as TGCAGTGCTGCTTCCGGTTGGCGGGAGAGGGTTGGGACCGGAGAGACCCAGTACTTC. Translated, it gives CSAASGWRERVGTGETQYF.

V is TRBV20-1 and J is TRBJ1-2; D is uncertain. This CDR3 spans 14 amino acids. Germline values: CDR1 DFQATT, CDR2 SNEGSKA (reference sequence). The V end lost 0 bases, the J end lost 5 bases, and 13 bases lay between the germline ends. CDR3 DNA sequence: TGCAGTGCTAGAGATTTCGACCAACCTTATGGCTACACCTTC. The encoded protein is CSARDFDQPYGYTF.

This chain's CDR3 is CASSLSMAGRNSPLHF. As DNA, the CDR3 is TGTGCCAGCAGCTTGAGTATGGCAGGGCGTAATTCACCCCTCCACTTT. V usage is TRBV7-8 and J usage is TRBJ1-6; possible D gene TRBD1, 5 bases. This CDR3 is 16 amino acids long. Trimming pared 3 bases from V and 6 bases from J, leaving 15 bases between. Germline-derived CDR1 and CDR2 are SGHVS and FQNEAQ.

Many counts were recorded for this clonotype. The V gene is TRBV11-2, the J gene TRBJ2-7; the D gene is possibly TRBD1 (8 bases). The V end was cut by 3 bases, the J end by 7 bases, with 22 bases between. From germline, CDR1 is SGHAT and CDR2 FQNNGV. This CDR3 is 16 amino acids long. In DNA form, the CDR3 reads TGTGCCAGCAGCTTCGTGGGGGGGACAGGACTGCGGGAGCAGTACTTC. This translates into CASSFVGGTGLREQYF. The full variable domain, rest sourced from reference TRBV11-2 and TRBJ2-7, is EAGVAQSPRYKIIEKRQSVAFWCNPISGHATLYWYQQILGQGPKLLIQFQNNGVVDDSQLPKDRFSAERLKGVDSTLKIQPAKLEDSAVYLCASSFVGGTGLREQYFGPGTRLTVT.

V is TRBV20-1 and J is TRBJ2-7; no reliable D call. The CDR3 spans 14 residues. V lost 3 bases, J lost 0 bases, and 12 bases lay in between. CDR1 DFQATT and CDR2 SNEGSKA come from the germline V gene (reference sequence). The CDR3 coding sequence is TGCAGTGCTAGCCCAGGTCCGTTCTCCTACGAGCAGTACTTC. It is translated as CSASPGPFSYEQYF.

This clonotype showed up many times. For the CDR3, the DNA is TGTGCCACCAATTTGCTAGCGGAAAAAGAGACCCAGTACTTC. Translation: CATNLLAEKETQYF. This chain connects TRBV2 to TRBJ2-5, with 7 bases identical to TRBD2. Germline trimming cut 10 bases from V and 3 bases from J; bases unmatched to any gene: 11. The CDR3 loop spans 14 amino acids. Looked up from germline, CDR1 is SNHLY and CDR2 is FYNNEI. The whole variable domain, remainder taken from reference TRBV2 and TRBJ2-5, is EPEVTQTPSHQVTQMGQEVILRCVPISNHLYFYWYRQILGQKVEFLVSFYNNEISEKSEIFDDQFSVERPDGSNFTLKIRSTKLEDSAMYFCATNLLAEKETQYFGPGTRLLVL.

Remarks on this clonotype: One end of the junction does not line up with germline, which may come from a read error. The CDR3, as DNA: TGCGACAGCGGTGAGTCTCAGGGGGCTGGTTCCTACGAGCAGTACTTC. Protein sequence: CDSGESQGAGSYEQYF. The gene calls are TRBV10-2 and TRBJ2-7, with 8 bases matching TRBD1. The CDR3 covers 16 residues. Germline V gene lookup returns CDR1 WSHSY and CDR2 SAAADI.

The chain recombines TRBV20-1 with TRBJ1-2, with 8 bases lining up with TRBD1. CDR1 DFQATT and CDR2 SNEGSKA come from the germline V gene (reference sequence). This CDR3 has 13 amino acids. The V gene end was trimmed by 6 bases and the J gene end by 0 bases; junction bases not matched to a gene: 3. CDR3 nucleotide sequence: TGCAGTGCCCAGACAGGGGCTAACTATGGCTACACCTTC. Protein sequence: CSAQTGANYGYTF.

Notes on this clonotype: A much larger clone lies one base from this, so it may be a read error. J is TRBJ1-5 and V is TRBV7-9; D gene ambiguous. Trimming took 4 bases from V and 10 from J, leaving 11 bases between them. The CDR3 has 12 residues. Germline loops: CDR1 SEHNR, CDR2 FQNEAQ (reference sequence). The CDR3 is CASSSPGRPQHF. The CDR3 DNA reads TGTGCCAGCAGCTCACCCGGGCGACCCCAGCATTTT. Full variable domain (missing parts from reference TRBV7-9 and TRBJ1-5): DTGVSQNPRHKITKRGQNVTFRCDPISEHNRLYWYRQTLGQGPEFLTYFQNEAQLEKSRLLSDRFSAERPKGSFSTLEIQRTEQGDSAMYLCASSSPGRPQHFGDGTRLSIL.

This clonotype was observed a single time. This rearrangement joins TRBV7-2 to TRBJ1-1; 9 positions agree with TRBD1. The V segment lost 5 bases and the J segment 4 bases; nucleotides outside the gene matches: 5. The CDR3 is 14 residues long. Germline loops: CDR1 SGHTA, CDR2 FQGNSA. This chain's CDR3 is CASSEIQGATEAFF. In DNA, the CDR3 is TGTGCCAGCAGCGAAATACAGGGGGCCACTGAAGCTTTCTTT.

This clonotype was recorded a few times. The chain links TRBV28 to TRBJ2-7; 9 positions agree with TRBD1. The germline CDR1 and CDR2 sequences are MDHEN and SYDVKM. The ends lost 5 bases at V and 3 bases at J; junction bases unmatched: 8. This CDR3 comprises 15 residues. The CDR3 DNA sequence: TGTGCCAGCAGTCTACAGGGGGCTATCGTCTACGAGCAGTACTTC. Protein: CASSLQGAIVYEQYF.

This chain links TRBV20-1 with TRBJ2-3, with 8 positions matching TRBD1. Per the germline V gene, CDR1 is DFQATT and CDR2 is SNEGSKA (reference sequence). The J segment lost 0 bases and the V segment lost 6 bases, leaving 5 bases of the junction unmatched. The CDR3 spans 14 residues. CDR3 sequence reads: CSATTGGSTDTQYF. In DNA, the CDR3 is TGCAGTGCAACAACAGGGGGAAGCACAGATACGCAGTATTTT.

This clonotype was observed at least ten times. The chain has TRBV19 and TRBJ1-6, with D tentatively TRBD1 (5 bases). CDR1 is LNHDA, CDR2 SQIVND, per germline (reference sequence). This CDR3 is built from 12 residues. V lost 5 bases and J 8 bases, leaving 7 bases between the germline ends. The CDR3 spells CASSGADSPLHF. The CDR3 nucleotides are TGTGCCAGTAGTGGGGCAGATTCACCCCTCCACTTT.

Many counts were recorded for this clonotype. V usage is TRBV29-1 and J usage is TRBJ1-1; D may be TRBD1 (5 bases). The CDR3 extends over 13 amino acids. The germline CDR1 and CDR2 sequences are SQVTM and ANQGSEA. V was clipped by 3 bases and J by 5 bases, with 13 bases between them. CDR3 in DNA: TGCAGCGTTGATTCAGGGATCGGAACTGAAGCTTTCTTT. Protein sequence: CSVDSGIGTEAFF.

The sample holds a few counts of this clonotype. Here the CDR3 reads CSAADISAFF. CDR3 bases: TGCAGTGCTGCGGACATATCAGCTTTCTTT. The chain carries TRBV20-1 and TRBJ1-1, with TRBD1 as a possible D gene (5 bases). The length of the CDR3 is 10 residues. From germline, CDR1 is DFQATT and CDR2 SNEGSKA (reference sequence). The germline V and J ends were trimmed by 5 bases and 10 bases, with 11 bases remaining between them.

V is TRBV9 and J is TRBJ2-5; 9 bases are shared with TRBD1. Trimming cost V 0 bases and J 9 bases; bases outside gene matches: 9. This CDR3 region has 15 residues. Germline V gene sequence: CDR1 SGDLS, CDR2 YYNGEE. The CDR3 loop is CASSVGGTGNQPQYF. In nucleotides, the CDR3 is TGTGCCAGCAGCGTAGGGGGGACAGGGAATCAGCCCCAGTACTTC. Looking up the rest from reference TRBV9 and TRBJ2-5 gives the full variable domain: DSGVTQTPKHLITATGQRVTLRCSPRSGDLSVYWYQQSLDQGLQFLIQYYNGEERAKGNILERFSAQQFPDLHSELNLSSLELGDSALYFCASSVGGTGNQPQYFGPGTRLLVL.

The chain combines TRBV2 with TRBJ1-6, with a tentative D call TRBD1 (6 bases). This CDR3 contains 16 residues. Germline values: CDR1 SNHLY, CDR2 FYNNEI. V lost 5 bases to trimming and J lost 2 bases, with 13 bases between them. This CDR3 reads CASSWGGIPYNSPLHF. As DNA, the CDR3 is TGTGCCAGCAGTTGGGGGGGCATACCCTATAATTCACCCCTCCACTTT.

CDR3 loop: CASSLGAAGYTF. In nucleotides, the CDR3 is TGTGCCAGCAGTCTCGGGGCCGCTGGCTACACCTTC. The chain recombines TRBV6-5 with TRBJ1-2; D perhaps matches TRBD1 (5 bases). This CDR3 has 12 amino acids. V was shortened by 5 bases and J by 7 bases, with 11 bases between the two germline ends. In germline, CDR1 is MNHEY, CDR2 SVGAGI.

Only a few counts were recorded for this clonotype. The rearrangement uses TRBV6-5 and TRBJ2-7, with 7 bases aligning to TRBD1. The CDR3 extends over 15 amino acids. Germline V CDR1 and CDR2: MNHEY, SVGAGI. V lost 0 bases, J lost 5 bases, and 7 bases stayed unmatched. The CDR3 spells CASSYSETGFNEQYF. DNA of the CDR3: TGTGCCAGCAGTTACTCGGAGACAGGGTTCAACGAGCAGTACTTC.

This clonotype appeared many times. V gene TRBV29-1 combines with J gene TRBJ1-1; possible D gene TRBD1, 5 bases. The CDR3 covers 13 residues. Germline loops: CDR1 SQVTM, CDR2 ANQGSEA. Trimming removed 6 bases from V and 3 bases from J, with 14 bases in between. The CDR3 bases are TGCAGCGTGAGCGGGACCCTCCACACTGAAGCTTTCTTT. Translated: CSVSGTLHTEAFF.

The chain links TRBV7-3 to TRBJ2-2, with D possibly being TRBD2 (6 bases). Germline-derived CDR1 and CDR2 are SGHTA and FQGTGA. Trimming took off 3 bases at V and 8 bases at J, with 16 bases between the two ends. The CDR3 is made up of 15 amino acids. The CDR3 sequence: CASSLVGGAAGELFF. CDR3 nucleotide sequence: TGTGCCAGCAGCTTGGTGGGAGGCGCGGCTGGGGAGCTGTTTTTT.

V usage is TRBV2 and J usage is TRBJ2-5; weak D call: TRBD1 (6 bases). CDR1 and CDR2 (germline): SNHLY, FYNNEI. The V end lost 5 bases, the J end lost 5 bases, and 15 bases lay between the germline ends. This CDR3 is built from 14 residues. The CDR3 loop reads CASSIPGQMETQYF. In nucleotides, the CDR3 is TGTGCCAGCAGTATACCGGGACAAATGGAGACCCAGTACTTC.

There are a few counts of this clonotype. This chain uses TRBV4-2 with TRBJ2-5, with 7 nucleotides matching TRBD1. Germline trimming cut 2 bases from V and 9 bases from J; bases unmatched to any gene: 6. This CDR3 comprises 13 residues. The V gene's germline CDR1 is LGHNA and CDR2 YNFKEQ. The CDR3 spells CASSQQGDQPQYF. For the CDR3, the DNA is TGTGCCAGCAGCCAACAGGGGGATCAGCCCCAGTACTTC.

This clonotype was counted at least ten times. The genes are TRBV20-1 and TRBJ1-3; weak D call: TRBD1 (6 bases). CDR3 length: 15 residues. V lost 4 bases and J lost 0, with 13 bases in between. Germline CDR1 reads DFQATT; CDR2 reads SNEGSKA (reference sequence). DNA for the CDR3: TGCAGTGCTACCGGGGACACCCACTCTGGAAACACCATATATTTT. As protein: CSATGDTHSGNTIYF.

This clonotype was counted only a few times. The chain carries TRBV12-3 or TRBV12-4 and TRBJ2-2; D unresolved. The V end was cut by 7 bases, the J end by 6 bases, with 15 bases between. This CDR3 is built from 14 residues. The DNA for the CDR3 is TGTGCCAGCACCCTAACCAACAGCGCCGGGGAGCTGTTTTTT. As protein: CASTLTNSAGELFF.

This clonotype was recorded once. CDR3 in amino acids: CASWGKEDYTF. The DNA for the CDR3 is TGTGCCTCCTGGGGGAAGGAGGACTACACCTTC. V usage is TRBV19 and J usage is TRBJ1-2, with D possibly matching TRBD1 (5 bases). Germline CDR1 reads LNHDA; CDR2 reads SQIVND (reference sequence). The CDR3 length is 11 residues. Deletions cut 11 bases from V and 10 bases from J, with 17 bases between.

The chain combines TRBV5-1 with TRBJ1-1; 9 bases agree with TRBD1. Germline loops: CDR1 SGHRS, CDR2 YFSETQ. This CDR3 has 17 amino acids. V was pared by 3 bases and J by 3 bases, with 12 bases of the junction left unmatched. As DNA, the CDR3 is TGCGCCAGCAGCTCGCGACAGGGGGAGGGGTGGGACACTGAAGCTTTCTTT. Protein product: CASSSRQGEGWDTEAFF.